The 26 T cell receptor beta chains listed next were all sequenced from one sample in a study of response to subunit inactivated influenza vaccine. In TCRdb, the RT-PCR reads were re-called with MiXCR into one record per CDR3 protein. Among around 790,000 distinct CDR3 sequences listed, 21% were seen once. Sequenced here: PBMCs from blood, sampled roughly 5 days after vaccination. Source of these receptors: a man aged 50 or older who received an inactivated influenza vaccine.

The rearrangement links TRBV7-9 to TRBJ1-2; 9 bases match TRBD1. Germline V gene sequence: CDR1 SEHNR, CDR2 FQNEAQ (reference sequence). Germline trimming cut 1 base from V and 7 bases from J; bases unmatched to any gene: 10. This CDR3 spans 16 amino acids. The CDR3 bases are TGTGCCAGCAGCTTAGGTTCCGGGACAGGGATGAGTGGCTACACCTTC. This codes for CASSLGSGTGMSGYTF.

The sample holds one count of this clonotype. The chain carries TRBV6-1 and TRBJ2-7; D is perhaps TRBD2 (6 bases). The CDR3 extends over 15 amino acids. The germline V and J ends were trimmed by 6 bases and 0 bases, with 15 bases remaining between them. In germline, CDR1 is MNHNS, CDR2 SASEGT. In DNA, the CDR3 is TGTGCCAGCAGACCCCGGGACTCGAGCTCCTACGAGCAGTACTTC. Amino acids: CASRPRDSSSYEQYF.

This clonotype was counted between two and nine times. Given a much more abundant clone one base away, this may be a read error. The chain recombines TRBV7-9 with TRBJ2-7; D not resolved. This CDR3 has 12 residues. The V and J ends lost 2 bases and 3 bases respectively, with 5 bases between them. CDR1 is SEHNR, CDR2 FQNEAQ, per germline (reference sequence). CDR3 bases: TGTGCCAGCAGCTTATTTTTCTACGAGCAGTACTTC. It yields the protein CASSLFFYEQYF.

About this clonotype itself: Germline and junction disagree at one end, which may indicate a read error. The gene calls are TRBV5-1 and TRBJ2-5; the D gene could be TRBD1 or TRBD2 (5 bases each). Germline V CDR1 and CDR2: SGHRS, YFSETQ. The CDR3 runs 14 residues. CDR3 in amino acids: CASSLVPGQETQYF. The CDR3 region has the DNA TGTGCTAGCAGCTTAGTTCCAGGGCAAGAGACCCAGTACTTC.

The chain has TRBV5-1 and TRBJ2-3; TRBD1 agrees at 9 bases. V lost 4 bases to trimming and J lost 3 bases; unmatched junction nucleotides: 9. Per the germline V gene, CDR1 is SGHRS and CDR2 is YFSETQ. This CDR3 is built from 16 residues. The CDR3 nucleotides are TGCGCCAGCAGCACCGGGACAGGGCACCCTACAGATACGCAGTATTTT. Protein sequence: CASSTGTGHPTDTQYF. Full variable domain (missing parts from reference TRBV5-1 and TRBJ2-3): KAGVTQTPRYLIKTRGQQVTLSCSPISGHRSVSWYQQTPGQGLQFLFEYFSETQRNKGNFPGRFSGRQFSNSRSEMNVSTLELGDSALYLCASSTGTGHPTDTQYFGPGTRLTVL.

This clonotype was observed a handful of times. This chain links TRBV4-3 with TRBJ2-5; D gene unclear. The germline V gene has CDR1 LGHNA and CDR2 YSLEER. The CDR3 has 14 residues. Trimming left V 2 bases short and J 4 bases short, with 11 bases between. The CDR3 DNA follows: TGCGCCAGCAGCCAAAATATCGAAGGAGAGACCCAGTACTTC. As protein: CASSQNIEGETQYF.

This clonotype has ten or more counts. The junction departs from germline at one end; a sequencing error may be responsible. The rearrangement joins TRBV13 to TRBJ2-7; 9 bases agree with TRBD1. The CDR3 has 23 amino acids. The germline CDR1 and CDR2 sequences are PRHDT and FYEKMQ (reference sequence). This chain's CDR3 is CASSLGRRMFGTGPPRSSYEQYF. Here the CDR3 DNA reads TGTGCCAGCAGTTTAGGCCGACGAATGTTTGGGACAGGGCCACCAAGGAGCTCCTACGAGCAGTACTTC.

The CDR3 sequence is CASSGRTSGGYEQYF. CDR3 sequence (DNA): TGTGCCAGCAGTGGCCGGACTAGCGGGGGATACGAGCAGTACTTC. V and J are TRBV25-1 and TRBJ2-7; 13 bases line up with TRBD2. V lost 4 bases, J lost 4 bases, and 4 bases stayed unmatched. The germline gives CDR1 MGHDK, CDR2 SYGVNS. The CDR3 totals 15 residues.

The chain employs TRBV20-1 and TRBJ2-6; D ambiguous. The CDR3 spans 14 residues. The germline V gene encodes CDR1 DFQATT and CDR2 SNEGSKA (reference sequence). Trimming cost V 6 bases and J 0 bases, with 9 bases left between them. The CDR3 sequence is CSARRYSGANVLTF. The CDR3 region has the DNA TGCAGTGCGAGACGGTACTCTGGGGCCAACGTCCTGACTTTC.

This chain joins TRBV7-6 and TRBJ2-7, with a possible D match to TRBD1 (6 bases). CDR1 is SGHVS and CDR2 is FNYEAQ in the germline V gene. This CDR3 contains 15 residues. V dropped 5 bases and J dropped 2 bases, with 16 bases sitting between them. CDR3 region: CASSPLLGDTYEQYF. CDR3 coding DNA: TGTGCCAGCAGCCCTCTCCTAGGGGACACCTACGAGCAGTACTTC.

The rearrangement uses TRBV4-3 and TRBJ2-5; 7 bases agree with TRBD2. The CDR3 length is 16 residues. After removal of 0 bases from V and 2 bases from J, the junction contained 6 bases not matched to a gene. Germline V gene lookup returns CDR1 LGHNA and CDR2 YSLEER. The DNA for the CDR3 is TGCGCCAGCAGCCAAGACTGGCGGGGGTTACAAGAGACCCAGTACTTC. Its protein product is CASSQDWRGLQETQYF.

The genes are TRBV7-9 and TRBJ1-1, with a possible D match to TRBD1 (5 bases). Trimming took off 5 bases at V and 11 bases at J, with 21 bases between the two ends. From germline, CDR1 is SEHNR and CDR2 FQNEAQ (reference sequence). CDR3 size: 14 residues. The CDR3 here is CASSAGGRPGDAFF. CDR3 nucleotides: TGTGCCAGCAGCGCAGGTGGACGACCGGGGGATGCTTTCTTT.

This clonotype was detected only a few times. The chain is built from TRBV5-1 and TRBJ2-1; a weak D match, TRBD1 (6 bases). Trimming shortened V by 0 bases and J by 7 bases, and 8 bases separated the two germline ends. Germline-derived CDR1 and CDR2 are SGHRS and YFSETQ. CDR3 length: 13 residues. CDR3 sequence (DNA): TGCGCCAGCAGCTTGGCGGGACAAAATGAGCAGTTCTTC. Translated, it gives CASSLAGQNEQFF.

This clonotype has more than one count but fewer than ten. CDR3: CASRRTSADGELFF. CDR3 sequence (DNA): TGTGCCAGCAGGCGGACTAGCGCCGACGGGGAGCTGTTTTTT. This rearrangement joins TRBV12-3 or TRBV12-4 to TRBJ2-2, with 9 bases aligning to TRBD2. Trimming removed 6 bases from V and 7 bases from J; junction bases left unmatched: 6. The CDR3 is 14 amino acids.

The genes are TRBV20-1 and TRBJ1-2; D is perhaps TRBD1 (5 bases). This CDR3 has 13 residues. Germline CDR1 is DFQATT and CDR2 is SNEGSKA (reference sequence). The germline V and J ends were trimmed by 6 bases and 4 bases, with 15 bases remaining between them. CDR3 in DNA: TGCAGTGCGATTACCGGGACGGTCTATGGCTACACCTTC. Translation: CSAITGTVYGYTF.

This clonotype was counted at least ten times. V usage is TRBV12-3 or TRBV12-4 and J usage is TRBJ2-5; maybe TRBD1 (6 bases). The CDR3 length is 12 residues. Trimming removed 6 bases at V and 4 bases at J, with 9 bases between. The CDR3 protein is CASRGDIETQYF. The CDR3 nucleotides read TGTGCCAGCAGGGGGGACATAGAGACCCAGTACTTC.

The sample holds a few counts of this clonotype. This sequence joins TRBV30 and TRBJ1-1; D ambiguous. Trimming pared 0 bases from V and 1 base from J, leaving 6 bases between. This CDR3 has 13 residues. Germline CDR1 GTSNPN, CDR2 SVGIG (reference sequence). CDR3 in DNA: TGTGCCTGGAGTGTAATGCAGAACACTGAAGCTTTCTTT. Translated: CAWSVMQNTEAFF.

This clonotype was counted a few times. This chain connects TRBV20-1 to TRBJ1-3; the D gene is possibly TRBD1 (6 bases). The CDR3 is 15 amino acids. CDR1 and CDR2 (germline): DFQATT, SNEGSKA (reference sequence). Trimming took off 4 bases at V and 0 bases at J, with 13 bases between the two ends. DNA for the CDR3: TGCAGTGCTACAGAGGGGGGGTACTCTGGAAACACCATATATTTT. This encodes CSATEGGYSGNTIYF.

The sample holds a few counts of this clonotype. The V gene is TRBV12-3 or TRBV12-4, the J gene TRBJ2-3; maybe TRBD2 (6 bases). The CDR3 contains 13 residues. V lost 7 bases to trimming and J lost 3 bases, with 11 bases between them. Here the CDR3 reads CASTEGGTDTQYF. CDR3 sequence (DNA): TGTGCCAGCACCGAAGGAGGGACAGATACGCAGTATTTT.

This clonotype appeared a few times. The V and J genes are TRBV6-6 and TRBJ1-1; no definite D call. The germline V and J ends were trimmed by 2 bases and 14 bases, with 15 bases remaining between them. Germline V CDR1 and CDR2: MNHNY, SVGAGI (reference sequence). The CDR3 is 12 amino acids. In DNA, the CDR3 is TGTGCCAGCAGTTACGGCGAACCGACCACCTTCTTT. Translated, it gives CASSYGEPTTFF.

This clonotype has a handful of counts. V usage is TRBV12-3 or TRBV12-4 and J usage is TRBJ2-7; 14 nucleotides align to TRBD2. CDR3 length: 14 amino acids. The junction had 3 bases not matched to a gene; V was cut back by 7 bases and J by 4 bases. The CDR3 region is CASTGTSGSYEQYF. The DNA for the CDR3 is TGTGCCAGCACCGGGACTAGCGGGAGTTACGAGCAGTACTTC.

The genes are TRBV3-1 and TRBJ2-5, with D perhaps TRBD2 (6 bases). Germline V lookup: CDR1 LGHDT, CDR2 YNNKEL (reference sequence). The CDR3 sequence is 15 residues long. The V and J ends lost 4 bases and 4 bases respectively, with 16 bases between them. The CDR3 is CASSLPRSGGETQYF. CDR3 sequence (DNA): TGTGCCAGCAGCCTACCTAGGTCCGGGGGAGAGACCCAGTACTTC.

The rearrangement uses TRBV7-9 and TRBJ2-2; D unresolved. Trimming stripped 5 bases from V and 2 bases from J, with 18 bases between. This CDR3 comprises 17 residues. Germline CDR1 and CDR2: SEHNR and FQNEAQ (reference sequence). The CDR3 DNA reads as TGTGCCAGCAGCCCCGCGAAGTACTATACAAACACCGGGGAGCTGTTTTTT. It encodes CASSPAKYYTNTGELFF. Using reference TRBV7-9 and TRBJ2-2 for the parts outside the CDR3, the full variable domain is DTGVSQNPRHKITKRGQNVTFRCDPISEHNRLYWYRQTLGQGPEFLTYFQNEAQLEKSRLLSDRFSAERPKGSFSTLEIQRTEQGDSAMYLCASSPAKYYTNTGELFFGEGSRLTVL.

This clonotype was counted ten times or more. This chain connects TRBV5-1 to TRBJ2-7; 10 nucleotides agree with TRBD1. This CDR3 spans 14 amino acids. The V gene end was trimmed by 2 bases and the J gene end by 4 bases; junction bases not matched to a gene: 3. Germline V gene data show CDR1 as SGHRS and CDR2 as YFSETQ. Written as DNA, the CDR3 is TGCGCCAGCAGCTTAGGGACAGGGGTGTACGAGCAGTACTTC. It codes for CASSLGTGVYEQYF.

This clonotype was seen a handful of times. This chain joins TRBV15 and TRBJ2-2; a weak D match, TRBD2 (6 bases). Trimming left V 0 bases short and J 7 bases short, with 21 bases between. The CDR3 length is 18 residues. The germline gives CDR1 LNHNV, CDR2 YYDKDF (reference sequence). CDR3: CATSRDRAGRGRNGELFF. For the CDR3, the DNA is TGTGCCACCAGCAGAGATCGGGCTGGGCGGGGAAGGAACGGGGAGCTGTTTTTT.

This clonotype was counted between two and nine times. The rearrangement links TRBV10-3 to TRBJ2-3; 8 bases map to TRBD2. This CDR3 region has 14 residues. The V gene end was trimmed by 5 bases and the J gene end by 1 base; junction bases not matched to a gene: 2. Germline lookup yields CDR1 ENHRY and CDR2 SYGVKD. CDR3 DNA sequence: TGTGCCATCAGTCGAGCGGGGGGCACAGATACGCAGTATTTT. Translating it yields CAISRAGGTDTQYF.